The rows below give T cell receptor beta chains drawn from one sample of a study of graft-versus-host responses after intestinal transplantation. The protocol was immunoSEQ multiplex PCR, while the TCRdb copy is restricted to in-frame clones and leaves out a portion. The table has some 14,000 clones, around a third seen once; the top ten hold approximately 2%. Material: alloreactive CD8+ T cells from a mixed lymphocyte reaction culture, obtained before intestinal transplant. The source of these receptors is a human patient who received an intestinal transplant. CDR3s include the opening cysteine and the closing phenylalanine or tryptophan. The D gene is left open where the match is weak. The size field is filled for only some rows; it gives once, few, many or a size class.

NA	TRBV7-2	TRBJ2-2	TRBD1	12	CASSPGGAELFF	TGTGCCAGCAGCCCAGGGGGCGCTGAGCTGTTTTTT
NA	TRBV7-8	TRBJ2-5	TRBD2	14	CASSARLARETQYF	TGTGCCAGCAGCGCCCGACTAGCGCGGGAGACCCAGTACTTC
NA	TRBV4-3	TRBJ2-7	NA	15	CASSQDGAPSYEQYF	TGCGCCAGCAGCCAAGATGGAGCACCCTCCTACGAGCAGTACTTC
NA	TRBV2	TRBJ2-1	TRBD2	15	CASSKRALAGNEQFF	TGTGCCAGCAGTAAAAGGGCTCTAGCGGGGAATGAGCAGTTCTTC
NA	TRBV6-5	TRBJ1-2	NA	13	CASKAGSMLGYTF	TGTGCCAGCAAGGCAGGGTCGATGTTGGGCTACACCTTC
few	TRBV6-6	TRBJ1-1	TRBD1	15	CASSGTGGVNTEAFF	TGTGCCAGCAGTGGGACAGGGGGCGTGAACACTGAAGCTTTCTTT
NA	TRBV10-1	TRBJ2-4	NA	15	CARVYRDIKTNIQYF	TGCGCCAGAGTATACCGGGACATAAAAACGAACATTCAGTACTTC
few	TRBV27	TRBJ1-1	TRBD1	14	CASSLSTGGTEAFF	TGTGCCAGCAGTTTATCGACAGGGGGCACTGAAGCTTTCTTT
few	TRBV19	TRBJ2-7	TRBD1	15	CASSFRTGGSYEQYF	TGTGCCAGTAGTTTCCGGACAGGGGGCTCCTACGAGCAGTACTTC
few	TRBV4-3	TRBJ2-1	TRBD1	17	CASSQGTGTGSYNEQFF	TGCGCCAGCAGCCAAGGAACCGGGACAGGGTCCTACAATGAGCAGTTCTTC
NA	TRBV30	TRBJ1-1	TRBD1	13	CAWATGLHTEAFF	TGTGCCTGGGCGACAGGGCTGCACACTGAAGCTTTCTTT
NA	TRBV18	TRBJ1-5	NA	14	CASSPAHSNQPQHF	TGTGCCAGCTCACCCGCGCATAGCAATCAGCCCCAGCATTTT
NA	TRBV19	TRBJ1-1	NA	13	CASKEDEATEAFF	TGTGCCTCAAAGGAGGACGAAGCCACTGAAGCTTTCTTT
NA	TRBV5-6	TRBJ2-3	NA	15	CASSLAWAGTDTQYF	TGTGCCAGCAGCTTGGCTTGGGCCGGCACAGATACGCAGTATTTT
NA	TRBV4-3	TRBJ1-4	NA	15	CASSQDRDLNEKLFF	TGCGCCAGCAGCCAAGATCGGGACTTGAATGAAAAACTGTTTTTT
NA	TRBV10-3	TRBJ1-2	NA	13	CAISESSGYGYTF	TGTGCCATCAGTGAGTCCTCGGGCTATGGCTACACCTTC
NA	TRBV11-2	TRBJ1-1	NA	13	CASSRTLNTEAFF	TGTGCCAGCAGCCGGACTCTGAACACTGAAGCTTTCTTT
NA	TRBV6-5	TRBJ2-5	NA	14	CASSYGAILETQYF	TGTGCCAGCAGTTACGGGGCAATCCTAGAGACCCAGTACTTC
NA	TRBV6-5	TRBJ2-7	NA	14	CASSYRNRVYEQYF	TGTGCCAGCAGTTATCGGAACAGAGTCTACGAGCAGTACTTC
few	TRBV7-9	TRBJ2-7	NA	16	CASSSSGRQLTYEQYF	TGTGCCAGCAGCTCGTCAGGTAGACAGTTAACTTACGAGCAGTACTTC
few	TRBV4-3	TRBJ1-2	NA	15	CASSQDRGIRDGYTF	TGCGCCAGCAGCCAAGATAGGGGCATCAGGGATGGCTACACCTTC
medium-sized	TRBV12-2	TRBJ2-5	NA	16	CASRLGLAGYQETQYF	TGTGCAAGTCGCTTAGGACTAGCGGGGTACCAAGAGACCCAGTACTTC
NA	TRBV7-6	TRBJ1-1	NA	15	CASSYSTQAVSEAFF	TGTGCCAGCAGCTATAGCACACAGGCGGTGTCTGAAGCTTTCTTT
NA	TRBV27	TRBJ2-1	NA	12	CASSSGCNEQFF	TGTGCCAGCAGTTCAGGGTGCAATGAGCAGTTCTTC
few	TRBV19	TRBJ1-1	TRBD1	15	CASSGTGALNTEAFF	TGTGCCAGTAGCGGGACAGGTGCGTTGAACACTGAAGCTTTCTTT
few	TRBV7-2	TRBJ2-5	NA	16	CASSLEILAGRETQYF	TGTGCCAGCAGCTTAGAGATTCTAGCCGGACGGGAGACCCAGTACTTC
few	TRBV19	TRBJ2-2	NA	13	CASSSGFPGELFF	TGTGCCAGTTCCAGTGGCTTTCCCGGGGAGCTGTTTTTT
few	TRBV11-3	TRBJ2-7	NA	14	CASSLGGITYEQYF	TGTGCCAGCAGCTTAGGAGGGATTACCTACGAGCAGTACTTC
NA	TRBV6-1	TRBJ2-1	TRBD2	16	CASSGSSGGLYNEQFF	TGTGCCAGCAGTGGATCTAGCGGGGGCCTGTACAATGAGCAGTTCTTC
NA	TRBV27	TRBJ2-5	TRBD1	14	CASSPLDRPETQYF	TGTGCCAGCAGCCCGTTGGACAGGCCGGAGACCCAGTACTTC
NA	TRBV13	TRBJ2-7	TRBD1	15	CASSWTGGISYEQYF	TGTGCCAGCAGCTGGACAGGGGGAATCTCCTACGAGCAGTACTTC
NA	TRBV7-9	TRBJ2-1	TRBD1	16	CASSQIRTGSYNEQFF	TGTGCCAGCAGCCAGATTAGGACAGGTTCCTACAATGAGCAGTTCTTC
NA	TRBV27	TRBJ1-2	TRBD1	16	CASSLSVGRGLHGYTF	TGTGCCAGCAGTTTATCAGTGGGCAGGGGGCTTCATGGCTACACCTTC
few	TRBV12-5	TRBJ2-7	TRBD2	19	CASGLTLAGVLGFSYEQYF	TGTGCTAGTGGTTTGACCCTAGCGGGGGTCCTTGGATTTTCCTACGAGCAGTACTTC
NA	TRBV29-1	TRBJ2-1	TRBD2	14	CSVDGTSDYNEQFF	TGCAGCGTTGACGGGACTAGCGATTACAATGAGCAGTTCTTC
NA	TRBV7-9	TRBJ1-3	NA	14	CASSAQGSGNTIYF	TGTGCCAGCAGCGCACAGGGCTCTGGAAACACCATATATTTT
NA	TRBV18	TRBJ2-1	TRBD1	12	CASSTGYNEQFF	TGTGCCAGCTCGACAGGGTACAATGAGCAGTTCTTC
NA	TRBV7-2	TRBJ2-3	NA	18	CASSSLGAPAGIRDTQYF	TGTGCCAGCAGCTCTTTAGGGGCCCCGGCGGGGATTCGGGATACGCAGTATTTT
NA	TRBV27	TRBJ1-2	NA	13	CASRSRGLDGYTF	TGTGCCAGCAGGTCGCGGGGACTCGATGGCTACACCTTC
few	TRBV7-6	TRBJ2-4	TRBD1	14	CASSLTGPRDIQYF	TGTGCCAGCAGCCTGACAGGGCCGAGGGACATTCAGTACTTC
few	TRBV9	TRBJ2-7	TRBD1	15	CASSAPGTGWDEQYF	TGTGCCAGCAGCGCTCCCGGGACAGGGTGGGACGAGCAGTACTTC
NA	TRBV7-9	TRBJ1-2	NA	14	CASSSLAGFYGYTF	TGTGCCAGCAGCTCATTAGCGGGGTTCTATGGCTACACCTTC
many	TRBV7-9	TRBJ1-1	TRBD1	14	CASSLWTGGGEAFF	TGTGCCAGCAGCTTATGGACAGGGGGTGGGGAAGCTTTCTTT
NA	TRBV15	TRBJ2-7	NA	14	CATSLRGDLDEQYF	TGTGCCACCAGCCTCCGAGGCGATTTAGACGAGCAGTACTTC
NA	TRBV27	TRBJ1-2	NA	13	CASSLGVSYGYTF	TGTGCCAGCAGCCTAGGGGTTAGCTATGGCTACACCTTC
medium-sized	TRBV27	TRBJ2-1	TRBD2	15	CASSLGTSGYNEQFF	TGTGCCAGCAGTTTAGGGACTAGCGGCTACAATGAGCAGTTCTTC
NA	TRBV10-3	TRBJ2-2	NA	15	CAISEGGTPTGELFF	TGTGCCATCAGTGAGGGGGGGACCCCGACCGGGGAGCTGTTTTTT
NA	TRBV6-5	TRBJ2-2	NA	13	CASRPILTGELFF	TGTGCCAGCAGACCGATCCTAACCGGGGAGCTGTTTTTT
few	TRBV27	TRBJ2-5	TRBD1	18	CASSLSKGTVRFQETQYF	TGTGCCAGCAGTTTATCGAAAGGGACAGTGAGGTTCCAAGAGACCCAGTACTTC
medium-sized	TRBV5-6	TRBJ2-4	NA	13	CASSLGSGNIQYF	TGTGCCAGCAGCTTGGGATCAGGAAACATTCAGTACTTC
NA	TRBV5-4	TRBJ1-1	NA	12	CASSSQTGEAFF	TGTGCCAGCAGCTCACAGACAGGTGAAGCTTTCTTT